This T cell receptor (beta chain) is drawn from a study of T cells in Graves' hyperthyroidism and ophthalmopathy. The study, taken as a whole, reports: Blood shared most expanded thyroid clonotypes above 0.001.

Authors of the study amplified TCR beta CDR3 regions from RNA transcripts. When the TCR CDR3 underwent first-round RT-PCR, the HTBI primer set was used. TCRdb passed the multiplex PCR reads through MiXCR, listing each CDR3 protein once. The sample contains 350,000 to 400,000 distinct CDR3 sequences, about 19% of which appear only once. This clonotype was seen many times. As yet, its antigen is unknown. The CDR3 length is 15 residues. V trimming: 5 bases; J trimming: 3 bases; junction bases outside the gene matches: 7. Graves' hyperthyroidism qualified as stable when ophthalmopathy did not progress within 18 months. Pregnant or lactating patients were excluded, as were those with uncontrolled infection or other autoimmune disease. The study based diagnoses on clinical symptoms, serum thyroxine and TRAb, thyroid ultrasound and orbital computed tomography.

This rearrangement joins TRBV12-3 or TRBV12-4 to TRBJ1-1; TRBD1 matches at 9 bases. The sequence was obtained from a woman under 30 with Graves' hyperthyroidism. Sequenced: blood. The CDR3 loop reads CASSPTTGGHTEAFF. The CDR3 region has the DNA TGTGCCAGCAGTCCGACGACAGGGGGACACACTGAAGCTTTCTTT.